This T cell receptor (beta chain) is drawn from a study of blood T cells in healthy people across ages. Study conclusions and caveats: Measured against age, TCR beta diversity per million T cells decreased in a roughly linear manner. Donors of long life had a larger count of naive CD4+ cells and greater diversity than aged donors.

Through a sample-barcoded 5' primer and a J-beta primer mix, a second PCR was run for roughly 7 to 12 cycles. Each CDR3 protein is one row after TCRdb ran MiXCR on the 5' RACE reads. The sample has nearly 1 million distinct CDR3 sequences, roughly 51% seen once; the top ten hold roughly 23%. Drawn from each donor were ten milliliters of peripheral blood. Worth noting for this clonotype: The target antigen is unknown.

The receptor comes from a woman in her fifties or sixties in good health. Sequencing was carried out using blood.

CDR3 nucleotide sequence: TGCGCCAGCAGCCAATCTGGGGGCGAAGAGACCCAGTACTTC. It codes for CASSQSGGEETQYF. V is TRBV4-3 and J is TRBJ2-5; a possible D gene is TRBD1 (6 bases). Germline CDR1 reads LGHNA; CDR2 reads YSLEER. Trimming shortened V by 2 bases and J by 3 bases, and 10 bases separated the two germline ends. The CDR3 runs to 14 residues.